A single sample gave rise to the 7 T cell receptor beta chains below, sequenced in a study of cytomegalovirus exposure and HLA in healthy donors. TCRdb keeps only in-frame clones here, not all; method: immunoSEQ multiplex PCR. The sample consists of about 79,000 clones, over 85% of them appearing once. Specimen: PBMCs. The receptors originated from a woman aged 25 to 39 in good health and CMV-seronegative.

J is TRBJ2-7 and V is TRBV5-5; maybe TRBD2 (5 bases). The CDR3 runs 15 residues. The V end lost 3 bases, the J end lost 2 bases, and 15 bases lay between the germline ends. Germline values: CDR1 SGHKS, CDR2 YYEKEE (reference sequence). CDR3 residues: CASSSGFQRAYEQYF. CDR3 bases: TGTGCCAGCAGCTCAGGTTTCCAGAGGGCCTACGAGCAGTACTTC.

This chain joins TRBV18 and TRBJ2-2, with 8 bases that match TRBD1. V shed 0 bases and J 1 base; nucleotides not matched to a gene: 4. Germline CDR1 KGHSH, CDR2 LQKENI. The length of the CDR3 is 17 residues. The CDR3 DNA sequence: TGTGCCAGCTCACCACCGAGGGGGACAGGGAACACCGGGGAGCTGTTTTTT. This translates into CASSPPRGTGNTGELFF. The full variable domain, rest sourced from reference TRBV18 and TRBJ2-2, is NAGVMQNPRHLVRRRGQEARLRCSPMKGHSHVYWYRQLPEEGLKFMVYLQKENIIDESGMPKERFSAEFPKEGPSILRIQQVVRGDSAAYFCASSPPRGTGNTGELFFGEGSRLTVL.

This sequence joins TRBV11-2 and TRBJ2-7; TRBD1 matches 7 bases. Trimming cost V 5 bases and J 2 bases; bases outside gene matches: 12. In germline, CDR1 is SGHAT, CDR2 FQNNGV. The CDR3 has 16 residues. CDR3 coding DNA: TGTGCCAGCAGCCGTAAACCGGGACAGCTCACCTACGAGCAGTACTTC. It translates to CASSRKPGQLTYEQYF.

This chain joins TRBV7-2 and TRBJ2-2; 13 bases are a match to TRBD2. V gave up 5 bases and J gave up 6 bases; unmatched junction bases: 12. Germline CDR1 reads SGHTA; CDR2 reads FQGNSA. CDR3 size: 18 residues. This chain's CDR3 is CASSRKTSGGAAAGELFF. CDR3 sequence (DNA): TGTGCCAGCAGCCGTAAAACTAGCGGGGGGGCCGCGGCCGGGGAGCTGTTTTTT.

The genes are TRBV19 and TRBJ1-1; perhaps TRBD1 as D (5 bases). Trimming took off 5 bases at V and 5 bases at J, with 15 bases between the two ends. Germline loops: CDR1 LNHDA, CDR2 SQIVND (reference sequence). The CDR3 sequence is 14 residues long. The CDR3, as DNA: TGTGCCAGTAGTGGTAGGCAGGGTAGGACTGAAGCTTTCTTT. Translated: CASSGRQGRTEAFF.

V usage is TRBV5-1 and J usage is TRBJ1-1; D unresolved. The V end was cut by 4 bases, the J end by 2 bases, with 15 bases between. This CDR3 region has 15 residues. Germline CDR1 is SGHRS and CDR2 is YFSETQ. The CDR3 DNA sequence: TGCGCCAGCAGCCCACCAACTTCGCGCAACACTGAAGCTTTCTTT. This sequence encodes CASSPPTSRNTEAFF.

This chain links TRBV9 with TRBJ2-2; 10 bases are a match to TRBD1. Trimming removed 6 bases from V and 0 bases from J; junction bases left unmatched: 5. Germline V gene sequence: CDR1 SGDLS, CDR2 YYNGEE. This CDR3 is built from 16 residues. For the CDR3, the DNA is TGTGCCAGCACCGTCGGACAGGGGGCGAACACCGGGGAGCTGTTTTTT. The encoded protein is CASTVGQGANTGELFF.